This TCR beta chain is from a study of blood T cells in healthy people across ages. A second PCR, run for roughly 7 to 11 cycles, used a sample-barcoded 5' primer plus a J-beta primer mix. TCRdb recomputed calls from the 5' RACE reads with MiXCR, one row per CDR3 protein. The data show approximately 600,000 distinct CDR3 sequences, approximately 50% seen once. V was trimmed by 3 bases and J by 0 bases, leaving 8 bases between them. The CDR3 is made up of 13 amino acids. Germline V gives CDR1 DFQATT, CDR2 SNEGSKA (reference sequence). Sequencing input: blood. The chain couples TRBV20-1 to TRBJ1-1; D remains ambiguous. This receptor was identified in a man in his 60s in good health. As DNA, the CDR3 is TGCAGTGCTAGTACAAGTCTGAACACTGAAGCTTTCTTT. Protein sequence: CSASTSLNTEAFF.